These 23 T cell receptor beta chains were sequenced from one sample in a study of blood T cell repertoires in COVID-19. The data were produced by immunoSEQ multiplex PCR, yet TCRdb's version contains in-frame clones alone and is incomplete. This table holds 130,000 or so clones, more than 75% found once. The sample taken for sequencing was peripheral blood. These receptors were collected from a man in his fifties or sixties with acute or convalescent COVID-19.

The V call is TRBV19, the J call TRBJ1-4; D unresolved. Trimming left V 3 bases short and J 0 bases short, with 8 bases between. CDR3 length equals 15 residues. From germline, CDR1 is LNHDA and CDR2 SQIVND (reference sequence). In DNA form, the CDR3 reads TGTGCCAGTAGTATTTCAGTCGCAACTAATGAAAAACTGTTTTTT. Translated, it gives CASSISVATNEKLFF.

The CDR3: CASSSTPGRAFF. The CDR3 DNA reads as TGTGCCAGCAGCTCAACACCGGGTAGGGCTTTCTTT. The V call is TRBV7-2, the J call TRBJ1-1, with D unresolved. V was trimmed by 4 bases and J by 11 bases, leaving 14 bases between them. The CDR3 is made up of 12 amino acids. In germline, CDR1 is SGHTA, CDR2 FQGNSA. Full variable domain (rest looked up from reference TRBV7-2 and TRBJ1-1): GAGVSQSPSNKVTEKGKDVELRCDPISGHTALYWYRQSLGQGLEFLIYFQGNSAPDKSGLPSDRFSAERTGGSVSTLTIQRTQQEDSAVYLCASSSTPGRAFFGQGTRLTVV.

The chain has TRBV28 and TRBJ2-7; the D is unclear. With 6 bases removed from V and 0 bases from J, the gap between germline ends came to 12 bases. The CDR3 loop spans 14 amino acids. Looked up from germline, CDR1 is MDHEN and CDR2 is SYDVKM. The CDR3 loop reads CASSLIVVSYEQYF. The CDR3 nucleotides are TGTGCCAGCAGCCTTATAGTTGTCTCCTACGAGCAGTACTTC. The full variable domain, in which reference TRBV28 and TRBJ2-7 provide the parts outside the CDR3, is DVKVTQSSRYLVKRTGEKVFLECVQDMDHENMFWYRQDPGLGLRLIYFSYDVKMKEKGDIPEGYSVSREKKERFSLILESASTNQTSMYLCASSLIVVSYEQYFGPGTRLTVT.

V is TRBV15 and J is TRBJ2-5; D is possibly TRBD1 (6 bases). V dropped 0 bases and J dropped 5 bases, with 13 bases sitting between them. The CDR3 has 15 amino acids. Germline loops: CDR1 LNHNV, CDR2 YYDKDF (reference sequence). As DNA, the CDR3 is TGTGCCACCAGCAGAGATCGTGACAGGAGCGAGACCCAGTACTTC. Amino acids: CATSRDRDRSETQYF.

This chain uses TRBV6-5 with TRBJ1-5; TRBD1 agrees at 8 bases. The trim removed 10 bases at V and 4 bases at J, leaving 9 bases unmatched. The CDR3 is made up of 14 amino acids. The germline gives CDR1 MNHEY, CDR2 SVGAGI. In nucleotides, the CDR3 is TGTGCCACCCAGCGGGGACAGGAGAATCAGCCCCAGCATTTT. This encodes CATQRGQENQPQHF.

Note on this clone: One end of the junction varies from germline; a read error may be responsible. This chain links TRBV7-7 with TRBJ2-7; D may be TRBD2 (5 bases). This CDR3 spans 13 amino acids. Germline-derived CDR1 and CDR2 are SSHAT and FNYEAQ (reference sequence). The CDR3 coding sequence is TGTGCCAGCAGCCTAGCCCCTCCCTACGAGCAGTACTTC. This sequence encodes CASSLAPPYEQYF.

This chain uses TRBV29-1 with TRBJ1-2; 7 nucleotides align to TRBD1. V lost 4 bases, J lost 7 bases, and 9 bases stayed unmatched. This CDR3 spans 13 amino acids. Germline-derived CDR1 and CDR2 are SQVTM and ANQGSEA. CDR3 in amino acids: CSVVQGTRGGYTF. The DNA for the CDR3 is TGCAGCGTTGTACAGGGGACTCGAGGTGGCTACACCTTC.

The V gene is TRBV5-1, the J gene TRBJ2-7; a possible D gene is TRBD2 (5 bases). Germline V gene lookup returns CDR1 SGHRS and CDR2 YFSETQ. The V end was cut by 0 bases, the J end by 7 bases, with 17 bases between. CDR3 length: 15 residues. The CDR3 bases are TGCGCCAGCAGCTTGGCTAGGACTCCTTCGGGGGAGCAGTACTTC. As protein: CASSLARTPSGEQYF. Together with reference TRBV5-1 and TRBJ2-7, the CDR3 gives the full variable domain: KAGVTQTPRYLIKTRGQQVTLSCSPISGHRSVSWYQQTPGQGLQFLFEYFSETQRNKGNFPGRFSGRQFSNSRSEMNVSTLELGDSALYLCASSLARTPSGEQYFGPGTRLTVT.

The CDR3 DNA follows: TGTGCCAGCAGGCCGCAGGGACAGCAAAACATTCAGTACTTC. Translated: CASRPQGQQNIQYF. The gene calls are TRBV28 and TRBJ2-4; 7 nucleotides match TRBD1. Unmatched junction bases numbered 7, after V lost 6 bases and J lost 5 bases. The CDR3 sequence is 14 residues long. Germline values: CDR1 MDHEN, CDR2 SYDVKM.

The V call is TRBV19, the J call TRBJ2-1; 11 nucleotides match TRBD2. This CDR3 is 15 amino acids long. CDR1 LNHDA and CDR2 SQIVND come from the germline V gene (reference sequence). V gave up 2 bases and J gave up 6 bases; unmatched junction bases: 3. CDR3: CASSILAGGFNEQFF. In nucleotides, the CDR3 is TGTGCCAGTAGTATACTAGCGGGAGGTTTCAATGAGCAGTTCTTC. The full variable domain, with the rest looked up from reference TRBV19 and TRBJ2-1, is DGGITQSPKYLFRKEGQNVTLSCEQNLNHDAMYWYRQDPGQGLRLIYYSQIVNDFQKGDIAEGYSVSREKKESFPLTVTSAQKNPTAFYLCASSILAGGFNEQFFGPGTRLTVL.

The CDR3 DNA reads TGCGCCAGCAGCCAAGCAGGAGGGAGCACAGATACGCAGTATTTT. Its protein product is CASSQAGGSTDTQYF. The V gene is TRBV4-1, the J gene TRBJ2-3, with D possibly matching TRBD2 (6 bases). V lost 1 base, J lost 0 bases, and 8 bases lay in between. From germline, CDR1 is MGHRA and CDR2 YSYEKL. The CDR3 spans 15 residues.

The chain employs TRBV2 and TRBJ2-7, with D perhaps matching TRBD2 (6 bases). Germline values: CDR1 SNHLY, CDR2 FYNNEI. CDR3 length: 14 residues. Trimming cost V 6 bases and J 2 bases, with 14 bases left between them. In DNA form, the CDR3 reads TGTGCCAGCAGGGGCCGGGACTCCACCTACGAGCAGTACTTC. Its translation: CASRGRDSTYEQYF.

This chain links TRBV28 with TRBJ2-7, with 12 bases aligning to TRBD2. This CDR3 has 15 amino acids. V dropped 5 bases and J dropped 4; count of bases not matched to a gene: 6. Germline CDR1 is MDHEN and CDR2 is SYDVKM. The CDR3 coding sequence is TGTGCCAGCAGTACCTTAACTAGCGGGAGGTACGAGCAGTACTTC. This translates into CASSTLTSGRYEQYF.

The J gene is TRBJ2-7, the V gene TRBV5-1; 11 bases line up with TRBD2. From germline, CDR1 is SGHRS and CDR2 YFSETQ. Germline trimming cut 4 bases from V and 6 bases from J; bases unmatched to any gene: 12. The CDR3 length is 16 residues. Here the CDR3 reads CASSPQIAGGPSEQYF. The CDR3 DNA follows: TGCGCCAGCAGCCCACAGATAGCGGGAGGGCCTAGCGAGCAGTACTTC.

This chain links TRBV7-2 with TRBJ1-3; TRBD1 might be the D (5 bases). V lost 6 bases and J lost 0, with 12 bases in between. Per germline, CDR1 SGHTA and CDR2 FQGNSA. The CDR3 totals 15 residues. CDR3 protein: CASRPDSNSGNTIYF. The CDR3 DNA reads TGTGCCAGCAGACCTGACAGCAACTCTGGAAACACCATATATTTT.

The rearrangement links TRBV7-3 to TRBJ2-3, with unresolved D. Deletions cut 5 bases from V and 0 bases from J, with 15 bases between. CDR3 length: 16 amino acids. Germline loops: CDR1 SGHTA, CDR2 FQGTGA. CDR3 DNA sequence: TGTGCCAGCAGCCCCTCCGGCTTCGGGAGCACAGATACGCAGTATTTT. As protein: CASSPSGFGSTDTQYF.

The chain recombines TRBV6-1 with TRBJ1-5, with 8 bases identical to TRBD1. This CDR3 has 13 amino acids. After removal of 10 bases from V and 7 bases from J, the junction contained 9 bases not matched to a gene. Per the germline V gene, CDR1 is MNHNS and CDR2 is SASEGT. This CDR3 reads CATVDRGEQPQHF. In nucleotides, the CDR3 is TGTGCCACCGTAGACAGGGGAGAGCAGCCCCAGCATTTT.

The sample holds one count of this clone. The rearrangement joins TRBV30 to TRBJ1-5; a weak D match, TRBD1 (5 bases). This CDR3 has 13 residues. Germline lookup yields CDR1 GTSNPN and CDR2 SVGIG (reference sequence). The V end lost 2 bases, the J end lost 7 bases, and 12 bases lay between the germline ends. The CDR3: CAWSYREGQPQHF. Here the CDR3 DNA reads TGTGCCTGGAGTTATCGGGAGGGGCAGCCCCAGCATTTT.

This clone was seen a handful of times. The CDR3 loop is CASSQGYRTARYNEQFF. Here the CDR3 DNA reads TGTGCCAGCAGCCAAGGTTACAGAACCGCCCGTTACAATGAGCAGTTCTTC. The V call is TRBV3-1 (or the pseudogene TRBV3-2), the J call TRBJ2-1; no clear D. V lost 1 base, J lost 4 bases, and 17 bases lay in between. CDR1 is LGHDT, CDR2 YNNKEL, per germline (reference sequence). The length of the CDR3 is 17 residues.

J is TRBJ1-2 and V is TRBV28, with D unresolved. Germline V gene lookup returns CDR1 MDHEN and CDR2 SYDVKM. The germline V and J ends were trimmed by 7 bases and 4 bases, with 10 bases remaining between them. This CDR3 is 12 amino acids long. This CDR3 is CASTSFRYGYTF. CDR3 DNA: TGTGCCAGCACCTCTTTCCGCTATGGCTACACCTTC.

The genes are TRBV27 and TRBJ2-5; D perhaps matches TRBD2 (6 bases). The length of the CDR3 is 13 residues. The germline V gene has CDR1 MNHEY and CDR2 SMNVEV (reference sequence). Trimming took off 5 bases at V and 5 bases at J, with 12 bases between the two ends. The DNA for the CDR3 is TGTGCCAGCAGTCGAGGGAGGAGTGAGACCCAGTACTTC. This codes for CASSRGRSETQYF.

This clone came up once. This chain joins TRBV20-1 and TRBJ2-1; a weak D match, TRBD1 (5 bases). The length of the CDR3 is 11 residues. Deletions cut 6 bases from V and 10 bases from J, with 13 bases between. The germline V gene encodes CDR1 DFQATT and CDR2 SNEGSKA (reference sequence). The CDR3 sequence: CSAIKGHEQFF. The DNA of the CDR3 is TGCAGTGCCATCAAGGGGCACGAGCAGTTCTTC.

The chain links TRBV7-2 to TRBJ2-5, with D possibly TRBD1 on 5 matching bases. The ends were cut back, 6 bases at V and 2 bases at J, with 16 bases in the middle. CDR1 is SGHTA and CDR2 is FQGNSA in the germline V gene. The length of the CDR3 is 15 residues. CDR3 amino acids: CASSGRAKIQETQYF. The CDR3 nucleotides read TGTGCCAGCAGTGGCAGGGCTAAGATACAAGAGACCCAGTACTTC.